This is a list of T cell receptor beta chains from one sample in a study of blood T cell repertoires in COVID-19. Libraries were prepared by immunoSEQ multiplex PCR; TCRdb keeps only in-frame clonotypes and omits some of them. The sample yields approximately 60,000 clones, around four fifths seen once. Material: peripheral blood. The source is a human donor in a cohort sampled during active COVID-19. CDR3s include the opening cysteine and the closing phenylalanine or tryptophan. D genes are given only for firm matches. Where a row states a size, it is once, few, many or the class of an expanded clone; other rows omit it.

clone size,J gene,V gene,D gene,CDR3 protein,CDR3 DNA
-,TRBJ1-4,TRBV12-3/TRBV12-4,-,CASSLIEGEKLFF,TGTGCCAGCAGTTTAATTGAGGGTGAAAAACTGTTTTTT
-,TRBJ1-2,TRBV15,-,CATSRDKYGYTF,TGTGCCACCAGCAGAGATAAATATGGCTACACCTTC
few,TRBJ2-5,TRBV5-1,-,CASSDPATGQETQYF,TGCGCCAGCAGCGACCCAGCGACAGGACAAGAGACCCAGTACTTC
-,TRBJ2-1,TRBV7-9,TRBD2,CASSLVGTSGRDNEQFF,TGTGCCAGCAGCTTAGTTGGGACTAGCGGGAGGGACAATGAGCAGTTCTTC
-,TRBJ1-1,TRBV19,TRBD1,CASRDRVFISGAEAFF,TGTGCCAGTAGAGACAGGGTTTTTATCTCCGGGGCTGAAGCTTTCTTT
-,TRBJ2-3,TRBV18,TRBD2,CASSPNRWTSGRDGTHTDTQYF,TGTGCCAGCTCACCAAACCGGTGGACTAGCGGGAGGGATGGCACACACACAGATACGCAGTATTTT
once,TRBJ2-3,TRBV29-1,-,CSVVTNSADTQYF,TGCAGCGTTGTGACTAATTCTGCAGATACGCAGTATTTT
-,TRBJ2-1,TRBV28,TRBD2,CASKSGTSGGVNEQFF,TGTGCCAGCAAGTCGGGGACTAGCGGGGGAGTCAATGAGCAGTTCTTC
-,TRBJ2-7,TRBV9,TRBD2,CASSVGGLAGKYEQYF,TGTGCCAGCAGCGTAGGGGGTCTAGCGGGTAAATACGAGCAGTACTTC
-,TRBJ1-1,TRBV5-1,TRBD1,CASSRTGVRNTEAFF,TGCGCCAGCAGCAGGACAGGAGTGAGAAACACTGAAGCTTTCTTT
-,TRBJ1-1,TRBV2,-,CASSSQGNTEAFF,TGTGCCAGCAGTTCACAGGGAAACACTGAAGCTTTCTTT
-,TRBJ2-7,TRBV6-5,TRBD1,CASSYRGQSSYEQYF,TGTGCCAGCAGTTACAGGGGACAGAGCTCCTACGAGCAGTACTTC
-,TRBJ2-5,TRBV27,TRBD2,CASSTRTSGRSEETQYF,TGTGCCAGCAGTACACGGACTAGCGGGAGGTCGGAAGAGACCCAGTACTTC
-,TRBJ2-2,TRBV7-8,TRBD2,CASSSKGLAGRRGAGELFF,TGTGCCAGCAGCTCTAAGGGACTAGCGGGTAGAAGGGGGGCCGGGGAGCTGTTTTTT
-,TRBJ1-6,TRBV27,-,CASSFQGGNSPLHF,TGTGCCAGCAGTTTTCAAGGGGGTAATTCACCCCTCCACTTT
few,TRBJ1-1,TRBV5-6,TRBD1,CASGGQGRTEAFF,TGTGCCAGCGGTGGACAGGGACGAACTGAAGCTTTCTTT
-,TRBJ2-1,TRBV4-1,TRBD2,CASSRLAGVHNEQFF,TGCGCCAGCAGCCGACTAGCGGGAGTCCACAATGAGCAGTTCTTC
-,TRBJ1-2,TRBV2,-,CASSEGRIGYTF,TGTGCCAGCAGTGAGGGCCGGATTGGCTACACCTTC